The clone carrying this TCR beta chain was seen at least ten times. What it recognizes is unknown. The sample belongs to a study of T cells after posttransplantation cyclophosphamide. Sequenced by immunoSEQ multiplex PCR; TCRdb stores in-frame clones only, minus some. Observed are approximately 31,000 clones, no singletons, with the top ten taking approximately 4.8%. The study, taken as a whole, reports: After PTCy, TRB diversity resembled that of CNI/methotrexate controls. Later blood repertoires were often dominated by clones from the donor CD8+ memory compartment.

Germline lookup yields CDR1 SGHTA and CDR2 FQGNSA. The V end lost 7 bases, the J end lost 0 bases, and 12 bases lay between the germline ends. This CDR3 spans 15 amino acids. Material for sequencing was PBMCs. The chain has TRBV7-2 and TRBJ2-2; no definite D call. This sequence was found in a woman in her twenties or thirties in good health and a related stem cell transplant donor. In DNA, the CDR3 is TGTGCCAGCATAGAAGTGAACGCGAACACCGGGGAGCTGTTTTTT. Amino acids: CASIEVNANTGELFF.